The rows below give T cell receptor beta chains drawn from one sample of a study of cytomegalovirus exposure and HLA in healthy donors. Using immunoSEQ multiplex PCR, the repertoire was profiled, and TCRdb retains in-frame clones only, with some absent. The sample has over 100,000 clones, around 8.5% seen once. The sample was PBMCs. The receptors originated from a man aged 40-55 years in good health and CMV-seronegative. Each CDR3 is given with its conserved first and last residue. A D gene is named only where the DNA matches it firmly. The size field is filled for only some rows; it gives once, few, many or a size class.

CDR3: CASSGTTWNEQFF
DNA: TGTGCCAGCAGTGGGACTACGTGGAATGAGCAGTTCTTC
V: TRBV27
size: -
J: TRBJ2-1
D: TRBD2

CDR3: CASSGGTGGFNEQFF
DNA: TGTGCCAGCAGTGGGGGGACAGGGGGCTTCAATGAGCAGTTCTTC
V: TRBV2
size: -
J: TRBJ2-1
D: TRBD1

CDR3: CASSELDSFTYEQYF
DNA: TGCGCCAGCAGTGAACTGGACAGCTTCACCTACGAGCAGTACTTC
V: TRBV10-1
size: -
J: TRBJ2-7
D: -

CDR3: CASSLRGSSEQYF
DNA: TGTGCCAGCAGCTTAAGGGGATCGTCCGAGCAGTACTTC
V: TRBV5-4
size: few
J: TRBJ2-7
D: -

CDR3: CASPGRGMGNTEAFF
DNA: TGTGCCAGCCCGGGGAGGGGAATGGGGAACACTGAAGCTTTCTTT
V: TRBV28
size: -
J: TRBJ1-1
D: -

CDR3: CASSRFGGAYEQYF
DNA: TGCGCCAGCAGCCGATTCGGGGGGGCCTACGAGCAGTACTTC
V: TRBV4-1
size: few
J: TRBJ2-7
D: TRBD2

CDR3: CASSLDRGNEAFF
DNA: TGTGCCAGCAGCCTTGACAGGGGTAATGAAGCTTTCTTT
V: TRBV7-6
size: -
J: TRBJ1-1
D: TRBD1

CDR3: CASSSFTGTSGALHPFVEQYF
DNA: TGTGCCAGCAGTTCGTTCACCGGGACTAGCGGGGCCTTACACCCCTTTGTCGAGCAGTATTTT
V: TRBV27
size: few
J: TRBJ2-3
D: TRBD2

CDR3: CASSQTRTAVVYNEQFF
DNA: TGCGCCAGCAGCCAAACCAGGACAGCAGTTGTATACAATGAGCAGTTCTTC
V: TRBV4-3
size: -
J: TRBJ2-1
D: -

CDR3: CASSRGLAGNQETQYF
DNA: TGTGCCAGTAGTCGGGGACTAGCGGGGAACCAAGAGACCCAGTACTTC
V: TRBV19
size: few
J: TRBJ2-5
D: TRBD2

CDR3: CATSRDRANTEAFF
DNA: TGTGCCACCAGCAGGGACAGGGCGAACACTGAAGCTTTCTTT
V: TRBV15
size: few
J: TRBJ1-1
D: TRBD1

CDR3: CASSPTGGPRSYGYTF
DNA: TGTGCCAGCAGCCCGACAGGGGGCCCCCGTTCGTATGGCTACACCTTC
V: TRBV7-8
size: few
J: TRBJ1-2
D: TRBD1

CDR3: CSVGQGAVETQYF
DNA: TGCAGCGTTGGGCAGGGGGCGGTTGAGACCCAGTACTTC
V: TRBV29-1
size: few
J: TRBJ2-5
D: TRBD1

CDR3: CAWTQGLTNEKLFF
DNA: TGTGCCTGGACTCAGGGACTGACTAATGAAAAACTGTTTTTT
V: TRBV30
size: -
J: TRBJ1-4
D: -

CDR3: CAWSVLWDTQYF
DNA: TGTGCCTGGAGTGTACTGTGGGATACGCAGTATTTT
V: TRBV30
size: -
J: TRBJ2-3
D: -

CDR3: CASSVDTPGQGILTF
DNA: TGTGCCAGCAGCGTAGATACTCCGGGACAGGGGATCCTAACCTTC
V: TRBV9
size: -
J: TRBJ1-2
D: TRBD1

CDR3: CASSPLFSTDTQYF
DNA: TGTGCCAGCAGTCCGTTATTTAGCACAGATACGCAGTATTTT
V: TRBV2
size: few
J: TRBJ2-3
D: -

CDR3: CASSLEFGGLEPQHF
DNA: TGTGCCAGCAGCTTAGAGTTTGGGGGCCTGGAGCCCCAGCATTTT
V: TRBV7-9
size: few
J: TRBJ1-5
D: -

CDR3: CASSHSDILPYSNQPQHF
DNA: TGTGCCAGCAGCCATTCGGACATCCTCCCTTATAGCAATCAGCCCCAGCATTTT
V: TRBV7-2
size: -
J: TRBJ1-5
D: -

CDR3: CARSTGTSGGIYNEQFF
DNA: TGTGCCAGAAGCACCGGGACTAGCGGGGGGATCTACAATGAGCAGTTCTTC
V: TRBV5-3
size: -
J: TRBJ2-1
D: TRBD2

CDR3: CAWRHRAQGTQYF
DNA: TGTGCCTGGAGGCACAGGGCGCAAGGGACCCAGTACTTC
V: TRBV30
size: few
J: TRBJ2-5
D: -

CDR3: CASRLPPHLNTEAFF
DNA: TGTGCCAGCAGATTGCCCCCGCACTTGAACACTGAAGCTTTCTTT
V: TRBV28
size: -
J: TRBJ1-1
D: -

CDR3: CASSPGTGVQPQHF
DNA: TGTGCCAGCAGTCCCGGGACAGGGGTTCAGCCCCAGCATTTT
V: TRBV16
size: few
J: TRBJ1-5
D: TRBD1

CDR3: CASSFPSNTEAFF
DNA: TGTGCCAGCAGCTTCCCCTCGAACACTGAAGCTTTCTTT
V: TRBV5-4
size: few
J: TRBJ1-1
D: -

CDR3: CASSLRQGAYEQYF
DNA: TGTGCCAGCAGCTTACGACAGGGGGCCTACGAGCAGTACTTC
V: TRBV13
size: -
J: TRBJ2-7
D: TRBD1

CDR3: CASSLSGSNQPQHF
DNA: TGTGCCAGCAGCCTTTCAGGTAGCAATCAGCCCCAGCATTTT
V: TRBV6-1
size: few
J: TRBJ1-5
D: -

CDR3: CASSPQTGYGYTF
DNA: TGTGCCAGCTCACCGCAGACAGGGTATGGCTACACCTTC
V: TRBV18
size: few
J: TRBJ1-2
D: TRBD1

CDR3: CASSEAGYEQYF
DNA: TGTGCCAGCAGTGAAGCCGGGTACGAGCAGTACTTC
V: TRBV6-1
size: -
J: TRBJ2-7
D: -

CDR3: CASSHRDFQETQYF
DNA: TGTGCCAGCAGCCACCGGGACTTCCAAGAGACCCAGTACTTC
V: TRBV7-2
size: -
J: TRBJ2-5
D: -

CDR3: CASSFRATSETQYF
DNA: TGTGCCAGCAGTTTCAGGGCCACATCTGAGACCCAGTACTTC
V: TRBV6-5
size: -
J: TRBJ2-5
D: -